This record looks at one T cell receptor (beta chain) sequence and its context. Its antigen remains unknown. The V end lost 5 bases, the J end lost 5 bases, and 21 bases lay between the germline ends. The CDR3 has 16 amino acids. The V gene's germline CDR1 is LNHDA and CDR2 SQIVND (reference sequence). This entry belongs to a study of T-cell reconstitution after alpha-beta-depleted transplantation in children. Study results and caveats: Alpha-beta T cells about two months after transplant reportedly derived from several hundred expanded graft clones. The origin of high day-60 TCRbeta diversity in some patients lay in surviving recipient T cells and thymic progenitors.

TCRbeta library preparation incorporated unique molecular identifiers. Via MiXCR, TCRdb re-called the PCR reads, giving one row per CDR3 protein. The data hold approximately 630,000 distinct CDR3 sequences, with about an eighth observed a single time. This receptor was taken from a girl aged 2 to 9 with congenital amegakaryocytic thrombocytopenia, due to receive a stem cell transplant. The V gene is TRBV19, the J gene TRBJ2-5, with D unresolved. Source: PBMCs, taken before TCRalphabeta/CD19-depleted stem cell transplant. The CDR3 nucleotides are TGTGCCAGTAGTCCTATAGCCGGCAGGTCTTCGGAGACCCAGTACTTC. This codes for CASSPIAGRSSETQYF.